Each of the 14 T cell receptor beta chains below was sequenced from the same sample in a study of T cells after somatic rescue of genetic block. TCRdb's copy holds only in-frame clones and misses some; the assay was immunoSEQ multiplex PCR. Of roughly 11,000 clones listed, about four fifths are singletons. Sequencing was done on a sample of peripheral blood mononuclear cells (PBMCs). All receptors derive from a boy between 10 and 17 years old.

The chain recombines TRBV11-2 with TRBJ1-2; 8 bases match TRBD1. This CDR3 has 15 residues. Germline V gene lookup returns CDR1 SGHAT and CDR2 FQNNGV. With 3 bases clipped from V and 3 bases from J, the junction kept 6 bases outside the gene matches. The CDR3 sequence is CASSFHGQGHYGYTF. The CDR3 DNA reads TGTGCCAGCAGCTTTCACGGACAGGGCCACTATGGCTACACCTTC.

The CDR3 here is CASGGDGSSTDTQYF. CDR3 nucleotides: TGCGCCTCCGGGGGGGACGGATCTAGCACAGATACGCAGTATTTT. The gene calls are TRBV10-2 and TRBJ2-3; 8 bases are a match to TRBD2. In germline, CDR1 is WSHSY, CDR2 SAAADI. V lost 11 bases, J lost 0 bases, and 10 bases stayed unmatched. The CDR3 is 15 residues long.

V gene TRBV7-2 combines with J gene TRBJ2-5; D is possibly TRBD1 or TRBD2 (5 bases each). The V and J ends lost 5 bases and 5 bases respectively, with 18 bases between them. Germline CDR1 and CDR2: SGHTA and FQGNSA. The CDR3 consists of 15 residues. Written as DNA, the CDR3 is TGTGCCAGCAGCGGATATAAGTACTGGGGGGAGACCCAGTACTTC. It translates to CASSGYKYWGETQYF.

The chain combines TRBV5-1 with TRBJ2-1; 13 nucleotides align to TRBD2. The CDR3 runs to 16 residues. CDR1 SGHRS and CDR2 YFSETQ come from the germline V gene. With V trimmed by 0 bases and J by 7 bases, 4 bases remained unmatched. The CDR3 here is CASSLGTSGRGNEQFF. The CDR3 bases are TGCGCCAGCAGCTTGGGTACTAGCGGGAGGGGAAATGAGCAGTTCTTC.

The V gene is TRBV11-2, the J gene TRBJ1-2; perhaps TRBD1 as D (5 bases). Trimming removed 5 bases from V and 4 bases from J, with 17 bases in between. Germline V gene data show CDR1 as SGHAT and CDR2 as FQNNGV. The CDR3 has 15 residues. CDR3 coding DNA: TGTGCCAGCAGCCCACCGAGGGGATCGGTCTATGGCTACACCTTC. Its protein product is CASSPPRGSVYGYTF.

The chain links TRBV4-3 to TRBJ1-1; possibly TRBD1 for D (5 bases). The CDR3 is 15 residues long. Germline V gene lookup returns CDR1 LGHNA and CDR2 YSLEER. Trimming shortened V by 0 bases and J by 3 bases, and 11 bases separated the two germline ends. This CDR3 reads CASSQDEGLYTEAFF. As DNA, the CDR3 is TGCGCCAGCAGCCAAGATGAGGGGTTATACACTGAAGCTTTCTTT.

This clone appeared a few times. The chain combines TRBV28 with TRBJ2-2; 7 positions agree with TRBD2. CDR3 size: 16 residues. V gave up 3 bases and J gave up 7 bases; unmatched junction bases: 11. Germline CDR1 is MDHEN and CDR2 is SYDVKM. The CDR3 coding sequence is TGTGCCAGCAGTTTTAGAGGACTAGTATTGGGCGGGGAGCTGTTTTTT. Protein: CASSFRGLVLGGELFF.

This clone was seen a handful of times. The CDR3 nucleotides are TGTGCCAGCAGCGAGGGGGGTTCTTATCCCGAGCAGTACTTC. It yields the protein CASSEGGSYPEQYF. The chain links TRBV9 to TRBJ2-7; D might be TRBD1 or TRBD2, each matching 6 bases. Germline CDR1 and CDR2: SGDLS and YYNGEE. The CDR3 consists of 14 residues. V lost 3 bases and J lost 6, with 16 bases in between.

The rearrangement uses TRBV5-5 and TRBJ1-2; D gene unclear. This CDR3 is 11 amino acids long. The V gene lost 0 bases and the J gene lost 7 bases, with 4 bases spanning the gap. The germline CDR1 and CDR2 sequences are SGHKS and YYEKEE (reference sequence). The CDR3 DNA sequence: TGTGCCAGCAGCTTGGTTGTTGGCTACACCTTC. It is translated as CASSLVVGYTF.

V is TRBV7-9 and J is TRBJ2-7; D not resolved. Per the germline V gene, CDR1 is SEHNR and CDR2 is FQNEAQ (reference sequence). V shed 5 bases and J shed 5 bases, with 16 bases lying between them. CDR3 length: 14 residues. This CDR3 is CASSPRNSIDEQYF. CDR3 DNA sequence: TGTGCCAGCAGCCCCAGGAACTCCATAGACGAGCAGTACTTC. The whole variable domain, filled in from reference TRBV7-9 and TRBJ2-7, reads DTGVSQNPRHKITKRGQNVTFRCDPISEHNRLYWYRQTLGQGPEFLTYFQNEAQLEKSRLLSDRFSAERPKGSFSTLEIQRTEQGDSAMYLCASSPRNSIDEQYFGPGTRLTVT.

The chain links TRBV2 to TRBJ1-2; D might be TRBD1 (5 bases). The CDR3 has 13 amino acids. With 5 bases removed from V and 7 bases from J, the gap between germline ends came to 14 bases. CDR1 SNHLY and CDR2 FYNNEI come from the germline V gene. The CDR3 sequence is CASSTDGGSGYTF. CDR3 sequence (DNA): TGTGCCAGCAGTACCGATGGGGGTTCTGGCTACACCTTC.

This chain joins TRBV7-8 and TRBJ2-1; D gene uncertain. CDR1 is SGHVS and CDR2 is FQNEAQ in the germline V gene. The CDR3 has 15 amino acids. V was pared by 2 bases and J by 8 bases, with 16 bases between. The CDR3 sequence: CASSLTVSREDEQFF. The CDR3, as DNA: TGTGCCAGCAGCTTAACTGTTTCCCGCGAGGATGAGCAGTTCTTC.

The chain recombines TRBV18 with TRBJ2-7; D is undetermined. This CDR3 has 15 amino acids. Germline CDR1 KGHSH, CDR2 LQKENI. V lost 4 bases and J 6 bases, leaving 19 bases between the germline ends. The CDR3 is CASSLGPRDGSEQYF. CDR3 DNA sequence: TGTGCCAGCTCACTAGGCCCACGTGATGGCTCCGAGCAGTACTTC.

CDR3 loop: CASGFRSVGTGGVTEAFF. The CDR3 DNA follows: TGTGCTAGTGGTTTCCGATCCGTAGGGACAGGGGGAGTCACTGAAGCTTTCTTT. This chain joins TRBV12-5 and TRBJ1-1, with 11 bases that match TRBD1. The CDR3 extends over 18 amino acids. CDR1 and CDR2 from the germline V gene are LGHNT and FRNRAP. Trimming removed 3 bases from V and 4 bases from J; junction bases left unmatched: 13.